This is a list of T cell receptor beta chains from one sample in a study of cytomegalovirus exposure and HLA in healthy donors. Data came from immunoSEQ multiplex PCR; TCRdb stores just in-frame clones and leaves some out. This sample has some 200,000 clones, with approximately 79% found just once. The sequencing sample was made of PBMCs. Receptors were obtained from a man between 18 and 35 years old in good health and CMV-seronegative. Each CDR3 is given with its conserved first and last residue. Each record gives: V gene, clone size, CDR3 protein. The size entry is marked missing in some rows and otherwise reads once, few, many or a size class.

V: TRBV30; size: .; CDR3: CAWSVGGAGTEAFF
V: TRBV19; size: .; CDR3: CASGINEQFF
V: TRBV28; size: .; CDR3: CASSPSGSSYEQYF
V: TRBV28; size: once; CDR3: CASSFLSSTSTEAFF
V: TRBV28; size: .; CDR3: CASSSLAGAPYEQYF
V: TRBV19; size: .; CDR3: CASSMGGIQETQYF
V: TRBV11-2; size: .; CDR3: CASSALAGGTDTQYF
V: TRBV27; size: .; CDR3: CASSPEAGNTIYF
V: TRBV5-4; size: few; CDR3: CASSLSGQGWEQFF
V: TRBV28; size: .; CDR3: CASSGGSYNEQFF
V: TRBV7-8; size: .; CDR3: CASSQDFSSYNEQFF
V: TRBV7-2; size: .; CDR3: CASSLASYRGSTEAFF
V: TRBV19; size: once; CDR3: CASSQAGGPSEQYF
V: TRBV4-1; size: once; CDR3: CASSQDSDTQYF
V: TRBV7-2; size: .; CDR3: CASSLVGGSGGVEQYF
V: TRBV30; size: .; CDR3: CAWSVHGGYGYTF
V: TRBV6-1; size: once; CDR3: CASGPGTLDTEAFF
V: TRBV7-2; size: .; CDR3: CASSFGTGGHQPQHF
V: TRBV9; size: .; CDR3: CASSFGVSENSPLHF
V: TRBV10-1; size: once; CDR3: CASSGSVAGWNGYTF
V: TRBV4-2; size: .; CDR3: CASSQEGQGIREQYF
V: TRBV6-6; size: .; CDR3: CASSYGTLYGYTF
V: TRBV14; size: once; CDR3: CASSQGGQGFADTQYF
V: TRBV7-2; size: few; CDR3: CASSRGTQETQYF
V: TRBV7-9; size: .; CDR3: CASSFGTGVETQYF
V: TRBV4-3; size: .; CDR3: CASSQSGRERNEQFF
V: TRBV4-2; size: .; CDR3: CASSQTGTGGPQPQHF
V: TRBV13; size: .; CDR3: CASSLEGGTYEQYF
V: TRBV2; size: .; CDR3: CASSHDRAGTEAFF
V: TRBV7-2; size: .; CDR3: CASSFGQVNTEAFF
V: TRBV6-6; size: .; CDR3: CASSTGPEKLFF
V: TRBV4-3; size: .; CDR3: CASSRVRDIYNEQFF
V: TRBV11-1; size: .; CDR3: CASSQRGGEVETQYF
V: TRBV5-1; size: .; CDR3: CASRLQVGESPLHF
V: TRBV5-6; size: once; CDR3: CASSLVSPTAGGYTF
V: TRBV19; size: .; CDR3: CASSIFLLTVNTGELFF
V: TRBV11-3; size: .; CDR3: CASSLSAGGAETQYF
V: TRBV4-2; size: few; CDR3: CASSQEWGTSGTYEQYF
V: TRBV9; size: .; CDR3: CASSVGRGGSTGELFF
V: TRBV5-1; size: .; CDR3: CASSLVSGIPNEQFF
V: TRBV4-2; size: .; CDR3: CASSQEDSSGSNQPQHF
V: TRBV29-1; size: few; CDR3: CSVEGDNPATGGYTF
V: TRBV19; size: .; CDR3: CASSSQRGGYNEQFF
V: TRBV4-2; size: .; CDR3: CASSQDWDSTYEQYF
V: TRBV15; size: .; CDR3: CATSRDKVAGRVGEQFF
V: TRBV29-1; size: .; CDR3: CSVDVGGAGGELFF
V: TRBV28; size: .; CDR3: CASSFWTKNNQPQHF
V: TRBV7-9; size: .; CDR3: CASSRGTGGYGYTF
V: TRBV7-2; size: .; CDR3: CASTRSQAGSDTQYF
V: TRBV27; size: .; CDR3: CASSLSRQGGSYEQYF
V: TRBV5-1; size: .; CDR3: CASSLAASGTQETQYF
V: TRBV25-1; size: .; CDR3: CASSESSGGDEQYF